There are a few counts of the clone carrying this T cell receptor (beta chain). Its antigen is undetermined. This record belongs to a study of cytomegalovirus exposure and HLA in healthy donors. Study-wide findings and caveats: The authors reported that TCR beta sequences could predict HLA-A and HLA-B alleles. These predictions were accurate for most subjects in the first cohort. A later analysis associated approximately 17,000 TCR beta sequences with HLA alleles at a 0.05 false discovery rate. Earlier findings revealed that most TCR beta V segments proved productive either about 90% or about 30% of the time.

The PCR contained 60 Vbeta and 13 Jbeta primers. TCRdb's copy holds only in-frame clones and misses some; the assay was immunoSEQ multiplex PCR. Of 85,000 to 95,000 clones detected, under 9% appear once; the ten largest clones hold 2% to 2.5%. Germline V CDR1 and CDR2: LGHNA, YSLEER. The CDR3 has 14 residues. The ends lost 3 bases at V and 6 bases at J; junction bases unmatched: 7. The rearrangement joins TRBV4-3 to TRBJ1-1, with 7 bases matching TRBD1. The receptor's source is a man aged 50 to 60 in good health and CMV-seronegative. Specimen: PBMCs. In nucleotides, the CDR3 is TGCGCCAGCAGCCAGTTGGACAGGTGGGCTGAAGCTTTCTTT. It yields the protein CASSQLDRWAEAFF.